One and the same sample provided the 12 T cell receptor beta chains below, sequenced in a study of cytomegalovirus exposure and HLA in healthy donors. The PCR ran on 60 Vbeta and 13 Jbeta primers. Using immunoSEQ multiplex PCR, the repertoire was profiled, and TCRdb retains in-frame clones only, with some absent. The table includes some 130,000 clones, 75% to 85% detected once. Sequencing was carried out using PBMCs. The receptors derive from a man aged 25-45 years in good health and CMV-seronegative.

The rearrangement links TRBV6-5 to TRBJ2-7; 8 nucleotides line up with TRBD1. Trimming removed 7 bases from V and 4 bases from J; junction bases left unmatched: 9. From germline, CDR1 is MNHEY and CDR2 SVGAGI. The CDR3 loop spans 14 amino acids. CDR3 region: CASTKETGVYEQYF. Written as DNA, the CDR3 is TGTGCCAGCACCAAAGAGACAGGGGTTTACGAGCAGTACTTC.

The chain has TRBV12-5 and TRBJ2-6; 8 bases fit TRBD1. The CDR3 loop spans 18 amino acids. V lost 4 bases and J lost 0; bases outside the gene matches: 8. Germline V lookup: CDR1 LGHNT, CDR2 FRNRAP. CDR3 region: CASGSGQVLSSGANVLTF. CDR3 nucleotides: TGTGCTAGTGGTTCGGGACAGGTTTTGAGCTCTGGGGCCAACGTCCTGACTTTC.

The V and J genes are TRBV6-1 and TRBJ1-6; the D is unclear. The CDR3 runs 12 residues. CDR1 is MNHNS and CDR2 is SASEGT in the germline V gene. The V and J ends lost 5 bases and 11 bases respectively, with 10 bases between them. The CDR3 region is CASSPLGTPLHF. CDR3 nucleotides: TGTGCCAGCAGTCCCCTCGGTACACCCCTCCACTTT.

The CDR3 here is CASSTTGYQETQYF. In DNA, the CDR3 is TGTGCCAGTAGTACTACAGGGTACCAAGAGACCCAGTACTTC. The chain is built from TRBV19 and TRBJ2-5, with D maybe TRBD1 (6 bases). The CDR3 runs to 14 residues. V was pared by 4 bases and J by 0 bases, with 9 bases between. Germline V lookup: CDR1 LNHDA, CDR2 SQIVND (reference sequence).

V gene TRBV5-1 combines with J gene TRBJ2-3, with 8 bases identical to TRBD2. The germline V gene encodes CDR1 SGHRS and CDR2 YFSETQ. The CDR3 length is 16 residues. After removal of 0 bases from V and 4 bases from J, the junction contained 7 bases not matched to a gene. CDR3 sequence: CASSLASGFDADTQYF. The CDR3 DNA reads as TGCGCCAGCAGCTTGGCTAGCGGGTTTGACGCAGATACGCAGTATTTT.

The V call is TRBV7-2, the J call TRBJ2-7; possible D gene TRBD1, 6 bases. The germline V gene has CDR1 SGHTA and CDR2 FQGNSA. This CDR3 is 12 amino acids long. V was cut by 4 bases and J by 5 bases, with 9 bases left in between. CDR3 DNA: TGTGCCAGCAGCTACACAGGGAACGAGCAGTACTTC. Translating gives CASSYTGNEQYF.

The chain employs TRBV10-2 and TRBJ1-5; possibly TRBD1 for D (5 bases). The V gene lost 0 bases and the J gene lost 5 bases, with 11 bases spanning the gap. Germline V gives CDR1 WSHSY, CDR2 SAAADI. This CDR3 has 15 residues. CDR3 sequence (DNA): TGCGCCAGCAGTGAGTCGGGGGGTACGCATCAGCCCCAGCATTTT. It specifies CASSESGGTHQPQHF.

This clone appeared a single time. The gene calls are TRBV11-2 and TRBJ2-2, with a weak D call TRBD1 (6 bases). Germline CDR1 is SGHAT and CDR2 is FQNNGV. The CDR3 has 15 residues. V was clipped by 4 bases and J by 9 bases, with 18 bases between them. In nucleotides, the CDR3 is TGTGCCAGCAGCTCACCCAGGGGCACATTAAGGGAGCTGTTTTTT. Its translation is CASSSPRGTLRELFF.

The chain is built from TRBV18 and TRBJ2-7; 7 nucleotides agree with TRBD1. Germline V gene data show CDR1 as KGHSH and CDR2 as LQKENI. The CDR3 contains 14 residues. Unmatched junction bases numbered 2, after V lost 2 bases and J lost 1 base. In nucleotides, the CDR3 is TGTGCCAGCTCACCAGGGACAGAATCCTACGAGCAGTACTTC. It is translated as CASSPGTESYEQYF.

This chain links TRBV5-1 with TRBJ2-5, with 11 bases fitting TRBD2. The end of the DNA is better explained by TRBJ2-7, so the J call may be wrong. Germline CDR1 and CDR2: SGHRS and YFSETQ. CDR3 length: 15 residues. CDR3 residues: CASSQVAGGAYEQYF. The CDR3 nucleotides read TGCGCCAGCAGCCAAGTAGCGGGAGGGGCCTACGAGCAGTACTTC.

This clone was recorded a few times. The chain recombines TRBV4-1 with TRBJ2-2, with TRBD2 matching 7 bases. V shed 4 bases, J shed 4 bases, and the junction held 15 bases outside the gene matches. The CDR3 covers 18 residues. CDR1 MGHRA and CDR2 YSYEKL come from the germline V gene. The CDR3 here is CASSPGVGAGPFTGELFF. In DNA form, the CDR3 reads TGCGCCAGCAGCCCCGGGGTTGGAGCGGGGCCGTTCACCGGGGAGCTGTTTTTT.

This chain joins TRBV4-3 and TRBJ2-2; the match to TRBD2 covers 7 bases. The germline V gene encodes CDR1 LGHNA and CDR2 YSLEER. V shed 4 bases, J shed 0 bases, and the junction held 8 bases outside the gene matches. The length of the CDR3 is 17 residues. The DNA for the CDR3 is TGCGCCAGCAGCCGTTTCACCGGGACTACGAACACCGGGGAGCTGTTTTTT. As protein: CASSRFTGTTNTGELFF.